This T cell receptor beta chain was obtained from a study of blood T cell repertoires in COVID-19. Whole-study context: The study drew acute and convalescent COVID-19 samples from the United States, Italy and Spain. T cells, B-cell-depleted T cells, or PBMCs provided the cDNA or gDNA that served as material.

The table lists this clone with a count of one. Cohort assignment relied on participant-reported clinical history. The trim removed 3 bases at V and 0 bases at J, leaving 6 bases unmatched. The CDR3 has 17 residues. Germline loops: CDR1 SGHRS, CDR2 YFSETQ. Sequencing was performed with immunoSEQ multiplex PCR; in TCRdb, only in-frame clones are kept and a portion is missing. The data show 250,000 to 300,000 clones, more than 75% seen once. Sample: PBMCs or T cells enriched from blood (not recorded which). This TCR was recovered from a woman between 35 and 50 years old with acute COVID-19. This chain joins TRBV5-1 and TRBJ2-6, with 7 bases aligning to TRBD2. The chain's CDR3 is CASSSTPGGSGANVLTF. In nucleotides, the CDR3 is TGCGCCAGCAGCTCCACTCCGGGGGGCTCTGGGGCCAACGTCCTGACTTTC.